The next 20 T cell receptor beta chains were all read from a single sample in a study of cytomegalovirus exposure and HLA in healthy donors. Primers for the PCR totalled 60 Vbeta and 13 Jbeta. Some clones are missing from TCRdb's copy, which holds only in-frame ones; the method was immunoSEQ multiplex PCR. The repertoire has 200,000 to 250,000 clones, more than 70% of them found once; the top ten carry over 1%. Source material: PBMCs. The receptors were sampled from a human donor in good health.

The CDR3 nucleotides are TGCAGCGTTGCCTCAGGGTCCGGGGAGCTGTTTTTT. It codes for CSVASGSGELFF. The V call is TRBV29-1, the J call TRBJ2-2, with a possible D match to TRBD1 (5 bases). V was cut by 4 bases and J by 6 bases, with 9 bases left in between. The germline V gene has CDR1 SQVTM and CDR2 ANQGSEA. CDR3 size: 12 residues.

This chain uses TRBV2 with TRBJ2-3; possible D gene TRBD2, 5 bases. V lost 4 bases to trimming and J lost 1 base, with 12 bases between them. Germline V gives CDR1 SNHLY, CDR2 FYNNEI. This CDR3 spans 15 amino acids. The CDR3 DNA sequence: TGTGCCAGCAGTGCCTTGCGGCGGGGCACAGATACGCAGTATTTT. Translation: CASSALRRGTDTQYF.

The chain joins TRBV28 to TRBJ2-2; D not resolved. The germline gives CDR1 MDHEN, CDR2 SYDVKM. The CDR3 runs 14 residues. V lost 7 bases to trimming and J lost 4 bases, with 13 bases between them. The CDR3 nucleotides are TGTGCCAGCAAAGCCCCCGGGTTCACCGGGGAGCTGTTTTTT. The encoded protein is CASKAPGFTGELFF.

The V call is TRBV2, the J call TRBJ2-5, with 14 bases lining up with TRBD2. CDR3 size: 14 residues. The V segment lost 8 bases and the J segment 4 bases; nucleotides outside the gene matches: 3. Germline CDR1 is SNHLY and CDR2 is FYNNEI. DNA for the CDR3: TGTGCCAGCGGACTAGCGGGAGGCCCAGAGACCCAGTACTTC. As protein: CASGLAGGPETQYF.

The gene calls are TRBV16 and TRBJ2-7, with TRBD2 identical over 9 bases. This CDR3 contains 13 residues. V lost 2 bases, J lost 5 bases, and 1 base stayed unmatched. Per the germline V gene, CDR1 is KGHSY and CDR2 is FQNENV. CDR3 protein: CASSQGTSHEQYF. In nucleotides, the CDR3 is TGTGCCAGCAGCCAAGGGACTAGCCACGAGCAGTACTTC.

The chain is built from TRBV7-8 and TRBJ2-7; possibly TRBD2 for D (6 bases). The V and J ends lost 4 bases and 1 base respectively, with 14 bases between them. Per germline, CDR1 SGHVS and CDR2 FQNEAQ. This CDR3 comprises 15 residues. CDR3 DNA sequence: TGTGCCAGCAGCTCTCTGGAGGGTGAATCCTACGAGCAGTACTTC. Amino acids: CASSSLEGESYEQYF.

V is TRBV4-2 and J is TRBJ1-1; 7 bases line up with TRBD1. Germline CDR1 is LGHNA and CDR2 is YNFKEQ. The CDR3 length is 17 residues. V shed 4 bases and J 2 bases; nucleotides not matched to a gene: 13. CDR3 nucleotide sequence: TGTGCCAGCAGCCGAGGCCAGGGGGAATCCGTAAACACTGAAGCTTTCTTT. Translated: CASSRGQGESVNTEAFF.

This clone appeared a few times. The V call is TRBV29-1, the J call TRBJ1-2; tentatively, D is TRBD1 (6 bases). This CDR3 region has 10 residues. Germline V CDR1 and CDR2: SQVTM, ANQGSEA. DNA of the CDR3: TGCAGACGGCGTCGAACAGGGAATACCTTC. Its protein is CRRRRTGNTF.

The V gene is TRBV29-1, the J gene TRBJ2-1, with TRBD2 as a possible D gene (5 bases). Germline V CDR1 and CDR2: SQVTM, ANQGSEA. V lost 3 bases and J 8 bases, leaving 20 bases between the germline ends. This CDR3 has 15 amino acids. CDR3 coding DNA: TGCAGCGTTGACGGCGGGTTTGCGGGTTTGGATGAGCAGTTCTTC. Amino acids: CSVDGGFAGLDEQFF.

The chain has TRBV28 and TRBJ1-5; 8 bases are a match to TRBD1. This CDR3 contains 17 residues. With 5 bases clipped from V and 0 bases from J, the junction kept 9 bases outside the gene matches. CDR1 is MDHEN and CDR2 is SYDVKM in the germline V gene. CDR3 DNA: TGTGCCAGCAGTCCCCGACAGGGGCAATATAGCAATCAGCCCCAGCATTTT. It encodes CASSPRQGQYSNQPQHF. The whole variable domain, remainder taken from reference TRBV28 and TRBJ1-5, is DVKVTQSSRYLVKRTGEKVFLECVQDMDHENMFWYRQDPGLGLRLIYFSYDVKMKEKGDIPEGYSVSREKKERFSLILESASTNQTSMYLCASSPRQGQYSNQPQHFGDGTRLSIL.

The CDR3: CASSPLKQQGLNTEAFF. The CDR3 nucleotides are TGTGCCAGCTCCCCCTTAAAGCAACAGGGATTGAACACTGAAGCTTTCTTT. The V call is TRBV18, the J call TRBJ1-1; D possibly corresponds to TRBD1 (6 bases). The germline V gene has CDR1 KGHSH and CDR2 LQKENI. V shed 6 bases and J shed 0 bases, with 20 bases lying between them. The CDR3 spans 17 residues.

The CDR3 protein is CASSPLEGLGYEQYF. The CDR3 coding sequence is TGTGCCAGCTCACCACTTGAGGGTTTAGGGTACGAGCAGTACTTC. The rearrangement uses TRBV18 and TRBJ2-7; a weak D match, TRBD2 (5 bases). V lost 1 base and J lost 4, with 14 bases in between. The germline CDR1 and CDR2 sequences are KGHSH and LQKENI. The CDR3 consists of 15 residues.

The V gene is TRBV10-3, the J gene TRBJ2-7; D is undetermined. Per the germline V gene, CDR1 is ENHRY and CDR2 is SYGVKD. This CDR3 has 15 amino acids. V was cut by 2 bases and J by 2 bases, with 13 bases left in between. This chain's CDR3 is CAISEDPGTTYEQYF. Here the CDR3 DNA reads TGTGCCATCAGTGAGGACCCAGGAACAACCTACGAGCAGTACTTC.

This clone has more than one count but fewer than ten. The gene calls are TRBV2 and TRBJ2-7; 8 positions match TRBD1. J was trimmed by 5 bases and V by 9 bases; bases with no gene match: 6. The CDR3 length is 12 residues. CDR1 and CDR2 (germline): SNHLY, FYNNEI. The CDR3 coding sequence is TGTGCCAGTTGGACAGGGATCAACGAGCAGTACTTC. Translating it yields CASWTGINEQYF.

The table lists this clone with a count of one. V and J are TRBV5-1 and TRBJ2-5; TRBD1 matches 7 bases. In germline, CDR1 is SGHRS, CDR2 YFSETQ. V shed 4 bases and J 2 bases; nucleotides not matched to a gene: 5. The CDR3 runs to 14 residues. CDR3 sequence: CASSPRQGQETQYF. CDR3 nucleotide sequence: TGCGCCAGCAGCCCGAGACAGGGTCAAGAGACCCAGTACTTC.

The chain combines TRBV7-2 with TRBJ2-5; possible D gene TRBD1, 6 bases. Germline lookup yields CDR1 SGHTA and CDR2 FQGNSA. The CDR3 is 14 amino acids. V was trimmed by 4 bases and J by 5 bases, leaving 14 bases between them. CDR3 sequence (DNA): TGTGCCAGCAGCTCCACACAGGGTTGGGAGACCCAGTACTTC. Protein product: CASSSTQGWETQYF.

The CDR3 loop reads CASSFTSGTYEQYF. CDR3 DNA sequence: TGCGCCAGCAGCTTCACTAGCGGTACCTACGAGCAGTACTTC. The J gene is TRBJ2-7, the V gene TRBV5-1; 8 positions match TRBD2. The germline V gene has CDR1 SGHRS and CDR2 YFSETQ. There are 14 residues in the CDR3. V shed 2 bases and J 2 bases; nucleotides not matched to a gene: 3.

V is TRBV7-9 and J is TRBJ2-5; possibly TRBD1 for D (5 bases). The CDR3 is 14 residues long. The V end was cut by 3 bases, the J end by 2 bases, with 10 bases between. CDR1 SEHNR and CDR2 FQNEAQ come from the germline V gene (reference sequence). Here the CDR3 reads CASSFSTAQETQYF. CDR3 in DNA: TGTGCCAGCAGCTTCTCGACAGCACAAGAGACCCAGTACTTC.

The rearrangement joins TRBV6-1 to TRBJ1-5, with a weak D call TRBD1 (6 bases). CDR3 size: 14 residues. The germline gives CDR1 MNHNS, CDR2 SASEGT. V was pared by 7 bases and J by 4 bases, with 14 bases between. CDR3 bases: TGTGCCAGCACTTACCGGGACACTAATCAGCCCCAGCATTTT. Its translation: CASTYRDTNQPQHF.

This chain's CDR3 is CASVGQGEKLFF. CDR3 nucleotides: TGTGCCAGCGTAGGACAGGGAGAAAAACTGTTTTTT. The chain links TRBV28 to TRBJ1-4; TRBD1 agrees at 8 bases. CDR1 MDHEN and CDR2 SYDVKM come from the germline V gene. The junction had 4 bases not matched to a gene; V was cut back by 8 bases and J by 8 bases. CDR3 length: 12 residues.